Shown below are 4 T cell receptor beta chains from a single sample sequenced in a study of T cell responses to AZD1222 COVID-19 vaccine (dated by TCRdb to the early 2020s). To prepare the library, the immunoSEQ multiplex PCR assay was applied. Drawn from immuneACCESS, this table holds only the in-frame rearrangements with V and J called that TCRdb kept. Clones are partly lost; checked studies trace under half to an unresolved V gene and leave the rest unexplained. The sample table lists about 140,000 clones, more than 80% of them with a count of one. Approximately 3% of the sample rests with the top ten. According to the study, the label for this sample's time point signals: baseline before first vaccination. This sample comprised peripheral blood, obtained on day 0 of AZD1222 vaccination. Every receptor here comes from an adult in good health.

This chain connects TRBV5-6 to TRBJ1-2; D unclear. Trimming pared 5 bases from V and 5 bases from J, leaving 13 bases between. Germline values: CDR1 SGHDT, CDR2 YYEEEE. The CDR3 is 13 residues long. CDR3 nucleotide sequence: TGTGCCAGCAGATATTTCACGGGTTATGGCTACACCTTC. Amino acids: CASRYFTGYGYTF.

This chain links TRBV28 with TRBJ1-3, with 7 bases that match TRBD1. Trimming removed 7 bases from V and 2 bases from J; junction bases left unmatched: 14. Germline V lookup: CDR1 MDHEN, CDR2 SYDVKM. This CDR3 contains 17 residues. CDR3 in DNA: TGTGCCAGCACCCCCCCCGGGACAGAACGCCCTGGAAACACCATATATTTT. Its protein is CASTPPGTERPGNTIYF.

The V gene is TRBV6-2 or TRBV6-3, the J gene TRBJ1-5; 7 nucleotides line up with TRBD1. V was clipped by 6 bases and J by 3 bases; unmatched bases: 14. CDR1 is MNHEY, CDR2 SVGEGT, per germline. CDR3 length: 17 residues. The CDR3 DNA follows: TGTGCCAGCAGCCCTGACAGGGATAGAGATCTCAATCAGCCCCAGCATTTT. As protein: CASSPDRDRDLNQPQHF.

In its sample, this clone was seen once. This chain joins TRBV28 and TRBJ1-5, with TRBD1 as a possible D gene (5 bases). The ends were cut back, 4 bases at V and 7 bases at J, with 11 bases in the middle. The CDR3 has 13 amino acids. Germline V gives CDR1 MDHEN, CDR2 SYDVKM. The CDR3 DNA sequence: TGTGCCAGCAGTTCCCAGGGTTGGCAGCCCCAGCATTTT. It yields the protein CASSSQGWQPQHF.